This TCR beta chain was documented in a study of blood T cell repertoires in COVID-19. Germline V lookup: CDR1 SGHAT, CDR2 FQNNGV. CDR3 size: 15 residues. Trimming took off 1 base at V and 1 base at J, with 9 bases between the two ends. Under the authors' procedure: Amplification of reference gene primers was used by the study to estimate nucleated cell counts. Sequencing was performed with immunoSEQ multiplex PCR; in TCRdb, only in-frame clones are kept and a portion is missing. The D gene and trimming were derived from the DNA, and the V and J assignments and clone size from that table. The repertoire holds 270,000 or so clones, with about 86% as singletons. Enrollment of patients from Seattle took place during active infection, with longitudinal follow-up.

The specimen was peripheral blood. The clonotype was recovered from a woman between 25 and 40 years old with COVID-19, enrolled during active disease. The chain is built from TRBV11-2 and TRBJ2-3, with a possible D match to TRBD2 (6 bases). The CDR3 nucleotides are TGTGCCAGCAGCTTAGTCGGGGGACGCACAGATACGCAGTATTTT. Residues: CASSLVGGRTDTQYF. Together with reference TRBV11-2 and TRBJ2-3, the CDR3 gives the full variable domain: EAGVAQSPRYKIIEKRQSVAFWCNPISGHATLYWYQQILGQGPKLLIQFQNNGVVDDSQLPKDRFSAERLKGVDSTLKIQPAKLEDSAVYLCASSLVGGRTDTQYFGPGTRLTVL.